The 26 T cell receptor beta chains presented below share a single source sample, sequenced in a study of T cells in localized non-small cell lung cancer. Measured with immunoSEQ multiplex PCR; TCRdb has only the in-frame clones, and not every one. The sample has about 1,500 clones; about 22% are singletons. Sample: lung tumor tissue, taken before any cancer treatment. These receptor sequences come from a man between 40 and 70 years old with stage III squamous cell lung carcinoma.

This clone was seen more than once but under ten times. The chain recombines TRBV4-1 with TRBJ2-7, with D unclear. CDR1 and CDR2 from the germline V gene are MGHRA and YSYEKL. The V end lost 1 base, the J end lost 1 base, and 8 bases lay between the germline ends. The CDR3 spans 14 residues. For the CDR3, the DNA is TGCGCCAGCAGCCAAGGAAGCATATCCTACGAGCAGTACTTC. Translating gives CASSQGSISYEQYF.

The rearrangement uses TRBV16 and TRBJ2-7; TRBD1 is a possible D gene (6 bases). The germline V and J ends were trimmed by 2 bases and 4 bases, with 6 bases remaining between them. Germline CDR1 and CDR2: KGHSY and FQNENV. This CDR3 comprises 12 residues. The CDR3 sequence is CASSQQGYEQYF. CDR3 DNA sequence: TGTGCCAGCAGCCAACAGGGGTACGAGCAGTACTTC.

In its sample, this clone was seen a few times. The genes are TRBV19 and TRBJ2-4; 7 bases match TRBD1. CDR3 length: 11 residues. CDR1 and CDR2 from the germline V gene are LNHDA and SQIVND (reference sequence). With V trimmed by 4 bases and J by 16 bases, 7 bases remained unmatched. CDR3 loop: CASSTDRLVYF. DNA for the CDR3: TGTGCCAGTAGTACGGACAGGCTTGTCTACTTC.

This clone is medium-sized. The chain is built from TRBV11-3 and TRBJ1-5, with D perhaps matching TRBD1 (5 bases). V was pared by 6 bases and J by 1 base, with 16 bases between. This CDR3 is built from 16 residues. Germline values: CDR1 SGHNT, CDR2 YENEEA. This CDR3 is CASRELAGISNQPQHF. CDR3 nucleotides: TGTGCCAGCAGGGAATTGGCAGGGATAAGCAATCAGCCCCAGCATTTT. Looking up the rest from reference TRBV11-3 and TRBJ1-5 gives the full variable domain: EAGVVQSPRYKIIEKKQPVAFWCNPISGHNTLYWYLQNLGQGPELLIRYENEEAVDDSQLPKDRFSAERLKGVDSTLKIQPAELGDSAVYLCASRELAGISNQPQHFGDGTRLSIL.

This clone qualifies as medium-sized. The chain carries TRBV9 and TRBJ2-3, with D perhaps matching TRBD1 (6 bases). The V gene's germline CDR1 is SGDLS and CDR2 YYNGEE. The CDR3 runs to 16 residues. The ends were cut back, 0 bases at V and 3 bases at J, with 14 bases in the middle. CDR3 loop: CASSVGQPGVTDTQYF. The CDR3 DNA reads as TGTGCCAGCAGCGTAGGGCAGCCAGGGGTTACAGATACGCAGTATTTT.

This clone was counted a few times. The rearrangement uses TRBV10-3 and TRBJ2-1; 7 bases align to TRBD2. The ends lost 0 bases at V and 10 bases at J; junction bases unmatched: 6. Germline loops: CDR1 ENHRY, CDR2 SYGVKD. This CDR3 has 14 residues. Written as DNA, the CDR3 is TGTGCCATCAGTGAGTCGAGCGGGATCGGCGAGCAGTTCTTC. Its translation is CAISESSGIGEQFF.

This clone was picked up a small number of times. The chain couples TRBV11-3 to TRBJ1-2; D gene unclear. The germline V gene has CDR1 SGHNT and CDR2 YENEEA. Trimming stripped 7 bases from V and 4 bases from J, with 19 bases between. The CDR3 runs to 15 residues. The CDR3 coding sequence is TGTGCCAGCAACCCAGAAACAGAGTACGGCTATGGCTACACCTTC. As protein: CASNPETEYGYGYTF.

There are a few counts of this clone. The V and J genes are TRBV19 and TRBJ2-3, with unresolved D. CDR1 is LNHDA and CDR2 is SQIVND in the germline V gene (reference sequence). This CDR3 is built from 14 residues. Deletions cut 5 bases from V and 3 bases from J, with 12 bases between. CDR3 sequence reads: CASSVKVGTDTQYF. The CDR3 nucleotides read TGTGCCAGTAGTGTAAAGGTGGGAACAGATACGCAGTATTTT.

In this sample, this clone is medium-sized. The gene calls are TRBV23-1 and TRBJ1-2, with 11 bases matching TRBD1. TRBV23-1 qualifies as an ORF whose function is uncertain. V trimming: 3 bases; J trimming: 5 bases; junction bases outside the gene matches: 8. The length of the CDR3 is 16 residues. The CDR3 here is CASSHRTGGAEYGYTF. CDR3 nucleotides: TGCGCCAGCAGTCATCGGACAGGGGGCGCAGAGTATGGCTACACCTTC.

In its sample, this clone was seen a few times. The chain carries TRBV7-8 and TRBJ1-2; D gene unclear. The CDR3 has 13 amino acids. The germline V gene has CDR1 SGHVS and CDR2 FQNEAQ. The V end lost 6 bases, the J end lost 5 bases, and 13 bases lay between the germline ends. CDR3 residues: CASSLRTGYGYTF. In nucleotides, the CDR3 is TGTGCCAGCAGTCTTAGGACTGGATATGGCTACACCTTC.

This clone was counted only a few times. The chain employs TRBV23-1 and TRBJ2-1, with TRBD1 identical over 9 bases. TRBV23-1 is sorted into the ORF group, with uncertain function. The CDR3 is made up of 16 amino acids. After removal of 0 bases from V and 5 bases from J, the junction contained 5 bases not matched to a gene. The CDR3 sequence is CASSQSGQGTHNEQFF. CDR3 sequence (DNA): TGCGCCAGCAGTCAATCTGGACAGGGGACTCACAATGAGCAGTTCTTC.

This clone was counted between two and nine times. This chain uses TRBV5-1 with TRBJ1-5; a weak D match, TRBD1 (6 bases). The V gene's germline CDR1 is SGHRS and CDR2 YFSETQ. Trimming stripped 0 bases from V and 2 bases from J, with 9 bases between. The CDR3 covers 15 residues. The CDR3 DNA sequence: TGCGCCAGCAGCTTGGCGGGACATGGCAATCAGCCCCAGCATTTT. Protein product: CASSLAGHGNQPQHF.

The chain is built from TRBV5-1 and TRBJ2-2; possibly TRBD1 for D (6 bases). V lost 5 bases, J lost 1 base, and 15 bases lay in between. Per the germline V gene, CDR1 is SGHRS and CDR2 is YFSETQ. The CDR3 length is 16 residues. CDR3 in DNA: TGCGCCAGCAGTTTTACCGGGACAAAGAACACCGGGGAGCTGTTTTTT. It encodes CASSFTGTKNTGELFF.

This clone qualifies as large. This sequence joins TRBV11-3 and TRBJ2-1, with TRBD2 matching 9 bases. The junction had 5 bases not matched to a gene; V was cut back by 3 bases and J by 2 bases. From germline, CDR1 is SGHNT and CDR2 YENEEA. The CDR3 is 16 residues long. As DNA, the CDR3 is TGTGCCAGCAGCTTTGGCGGGGGGGCCCCCTACAATGAGCAGTTCTTC. Its protein product is CASSFGGGAPYNEQFF.

The chain employs TRBV11-3 and TRBJ2-2; a possible D gene is TRBD2 (6 bases). The germline gives CDR1 SGHNT, CDR2 YENEEA. V lost 4 bases, J lost 4 bases, and 13 bases lay in between. This CDR3 contains 15 residues. This CDR3 reads CASSSPGLITGELFF. In nucleotides, the CDR3 is TGTGCCAGCAGCTCTCCGGGACTCATCACCGGGGAGCTGTTTTTT.

This clone has a handful of counts. The chain is built from TRBV10-3 and TRBJ1-6; D gene uncertain. Trimming removed 2 bases from V and 5 bases from J, with 4 bases in between. The germline V gene encodes CDR1 ENHRY and CDR2 SYGVKD. CDR3 length equals 13 residues. CDR3 residues: CAISEVDNSPLHF. CDR3 in DNA: TGTGCCATCAGTGAGGTTGATAATTCACCCCTCCACTTT.

The chain combines TRBV9 with TRBJ2-2; no definite D call. CDR1 and CDR2 (germline): SGDLS, YYNGEE. V was pared by 5 bases and J by 9 bases, with 11 bases between. This CDR3 comprises 12 residues. Here the CDR3 DNA reads TGTGCCAGCAGTGAGGAGCGTTGGGAGCTGTTTTTT. Amino acid sequence: CASSEERWELFF.

The sample holds a few counts of this clone. The V gene is TRBV4-1, the J gene TRBJ2-2; D gene unclear. CDR1 and CDR2 (germline): MGHRA, YSYEKL. The CDR3 extends over 15 amino acids. The V and J ends lost 4 bases and 5 bases respectively, with 14 bases between them. CDR3 protein: CASSLSGFQTGELFF. The CDR3 DNA follows: TGCGCCAGCAGCCTCTCTGGATTTCAGACCGGGGAGCTGTTTTTT.

CDR3 in DNA: TGTGCCAGCAGCCCCGACAGGAGCACAGATACGCAGTATTTT. Protein: CASSPDRSTDTQYF. The V call is TRBV9, the J call TRBJ2-3, with D tentatively TRBD1 (6 bases). The CDR3 spans 14 residues. Germline loops: CDR1 SGDLS, CDR2 YYNGEE. V shed 4 bases and J shed 0 bases, with 9 bases lying between them.

Relative to its sample, this clone is large. J is TRBJ2-1 and V is TRBV11-3; 7 positions agree with TRBD2. Germline V gene sequence: CDR1 SGHNT, CDR2 YENEEA. The V segment lost 4 bases and the J segment 2 bases; nucleotides outside the gene matches: 5. This CDR3 is built from 15 residues. Here the CDR3 DNA reads TGTGCCAGCAGCTCGGTAGCGGGCCCCTACAATGAGCAGTTCTTC. Amino acid sequence: CASSSVAGPYNEQFF.

The rearrangement uses TRBV9 and TRBJ2-1; 9 positions match TRBD2. Looked up from germline, CDR1 is SGDLS and CDR2 is YYNGEE. The CDR3 totals 15 residues. Germline trimming cut 3 bases from V and 5 bases from J; bases unmatched to any gene: 6. This CDR3 is CASSGRTSDHNEQFF. The CDR3 nucleotides are TGTGCCAGCAGCGGTCGGACTAGCGACCACAATGAGCAGTTCTTC.

The chain carries TRBV19 and TRBJ2-3; 9 nucleotides match TRBD2. Per germline, CDR1 LNHDA and CDR2 SQIVND (reference sequence). Trimming cost V 3 bases and J 5 bases; bases outside gene matches: 6. The length of the CDR3 is 15 residues. DNA for the CDR3: TGTGCCAGTAGTATGGGGCTAGCGGGAAGAGATACGCAGTATTTT. Residues: CASSMGLAGRDTQYF.

DNA of the CDR3: TGTGCCAGCAGGGGAGGGGGTGGAGACTATGGCTACACCTTC. This codes for CASRGGGGDYGYTF. The chain employs TRBV6-8 and TRBJ1-2, with D possibly being TRBD1 (6 bases). V dropped 6 bases and J dropped 3 bases, with 14 bases sitting between them. This CDR3 has 14 amino acids. Germline V gene lookup returns CDR1 MNHGY and CDR2 SAAAGT.

The rearrangement links TRBV15 to TRBJ1-3, with D maybe TRBD1 (6 bases). Germline V gives CDR1 LNHNV, CDR2 YYDKDF (reference sequence). Trimming pared 3 bases from V and 0 bases from J, leaving 9 bases between. The CDR3 consists of 15 residues. The CDR3 spells CATSSEQGSGNTIYF. CDR3 sequence (DNA): TGTGCCACCAGCAGTGAACAGGGCTCTGGAAACACCATATATTTT. The full variable domain, with the rest looked up from reference TRBV15 and TRBJ1-3, is DAMVIQNPRYQVTQFGKPVTLSCSQTLNHNVMYWYQQKSSQAPKLLFHYYDKDFNNEADTPDNFQSRRPNTSFCFLDIRSPGLGDTAMYLCATSSEQGSGNTIYFGEGSWLTVV.

V gene TRBV30 combines with J gene TRBJ1-3, with TRBD1 matching 8 bases. The length of the CDR3 is 14 residues. Germline CDR1 GTSNPN, CDR2 SVGIG (reference sequence). The trim removed 4 bases at V and 2 bases at J, leaving 4 bases unmatched. The CDR3, as DNA: TGTGCCTGGACCCCGGACAGGGCTGGAAACACCATATATTTT. As protein: CAWTPDRAGNTIYF.

This sequence joins TRBV5-1 and TRBJ1-1; maybe TRBD1 (5 bases). CDR1 and CDR2 (germline): SGHRS, YFSETQ. With 0 bases removed from V and 0 bases from J, the gap between germline ends came to 6 bases. This CDR3 is built from 14 residues. The CDR3 protein is CASSLATVNTEAFF. Here the CDR3 DNA reads TGCGCCAGCAGCTTGGCGACAGTGAACACTGAAGCTTTCTTT. The full variable domain, with the rest looked up from reference TRBV5-1 and TRBJ1-1, is KAGVTQTPRYLIKTRGQQVTLSCSPISGHRSVSWYQQTPGQGLQFLFEYFSETQRNKGNFPGRFSGRQFSNSRSEMNVSTLELGDSALYLCASSLATVNTEAFFGQGTRLTVV.